The clone carrying this TCR beta chain was seen ten or more times. No antigen is known for it. One heparinised draw, averaging about 0.11 L, was taken per donor. Looked up from germline, CDR1 is SEHNR and CDR2 is FQNEAQ (reference sequence). The CDR3 contains 13 residues. The V end lost 1 base, the J end lost 1 base, and 5 bases lay between the germline ends. Reverse transcription of all isolated RNA meant that expressed TCRB transcripts were sequenced. The table came from immunoSEQ multiplex PCR; TCRdb's copy has only in-frame clones and leaves some out. The table includes more than 300,000 clones, over 9% detected once. This sample was included in a study of beta chain features in type 1 diabetes. General observations from the study: In every one of the four CD4+ subsets, TCRB CDR3s were moderately but significantly shorter in Type 1 diabetes patients. PCR might favor shorter templates, but any such skew would affect patients and controls equally.

V and J are TRBV7-9 and TRBJ2-7; D uncertain. Sequencing input: central memory CD4+ T cells from blood. The TCR was taken from a man aged 25 to 40 with type 1 diabetes. CDR3 region: CASSLGWSYEQYF. CDR3 in DNA: TGTGCCAGCAGCTTAGGTTGGTCCTACGAGCAGTACTTC. The full variable domain, completed using reference TRBV7-9 and TRBJ2-7, is DTGVSQNPRHKITKRGQNVTFRCDPISEHNRLYWYRQTLGQGPEFLTYFQNEAQLEKSRLLSDRFSAERPKGSFSTLEIQRTEQGDSAMYLCASSLGWSYEQYFGPGTRLTVT.